Presented here are 15 T cell receptor beta chains from one specimen sequenced in a study of graft-versus-host responses after intestinal transplantation. These receptors have no known antigen. Profiled with immunoSEQ multiplex PCR; TCRdb holds only in-frame clones, not every one. There are around 88,000 clones in the sample; under 95% occur only once, and 6% to 9% lies in the top ten. Here the sequenced sample was unstimulated CD8+ T cells sorted from spleen or lymph node cells, taken before transplant. The receptor source for this set is a human donor who was the organ donor for an intestinal transplant.

This chain uses TRBV28 with TRBJ2-6; perhaps TRBD1 as D (5 bases). The CDR3 runs 14 residues. Trimming removed 4 bases at V and 1 base at J, with 5 bases between. Germline V gene sequence: CDR1 MDHEN, CDR2 SYDVKM. CDR3 coding DNA: TGTGCCAGCAGTTCAGGGTCTGGGGCCAACGTCCTGACTTTC. Its translation is CASSSGSGANVLTF.

V is TRBV11-2 and J is TRBJ2-4, with 7 nucleotides matching TRBD1. V trimming: 4 bases; J trimming: 8 bases; junction bases outside the gene matches: 14. This CDR3 has 16 amino acids. Germline V gene lookup returns CDR1 SGHAT and CDR2 FQNNGV. The CDR3 DNA follows: TGTGCCAGCAGCTGGGTAACCACAGGGGAGAGATACATTCAGTACTTC. It is translated as CASSWVTTGERYIQYF. Supplemented by reference TRBV11-2 and TRBJ2-4, the full variable domain reads EAGVAQSPRYKIIEKRQSVAFWCNPISGHATLYWYQQILGQGPKLLIQFQNNGVVDDSQLPKDRFSAERLKGVDSTLKIQPAKLEDSAVYLCASSWVTTGERYIQYFGAGTRLSVL.

This chain connects TRBV9 to TRBJ2-7, with a possible D match to TRBD2 (5 bases). The V gene's germline CDR1 is SGDLS and CDR2 YYNGEE. The CDR3 contains 15 residues. The V and J ends lost 4 bases and 10 bases respectively, with 24 bases between them. The CDR3 protein is CASSLTPEAPRDQYF. CDR3 coding DNA: TGTGCCAGCAGCCTAACCCCCGAGGCCCCCCGGGATCAGTACTTC.

The V gene is TRBV5-8, the J gene TRBJ2-1; 8 bases agree with TRBD1. The CDR3 consists of 14 residues. Unmatched junction bases numbered 4, after V lost 5 bases and J lost 3 bases. The germline CDR1 and CDR2 sequences are SGHTS and YDEGEE. The CDR3 nucleotides read TGTGCCAGCAGTGTTGGACAGGGCTACAATGAGCAGTTCTTC. It specifies CASSVGQGYNEQFF.

The chain has TRBV19 and TRBJ1-2, with TRBD1 as a possible D gene (6 bases). Germline V gene sequence: CDR1 LNHDA, CDR2 SQIVND (reference sequence). V shed 3 bases and J shed 7 bases, with 15 bases lying between them. The CDR3 covers 14 residues. CDR3 sequence: CASSMRIWGLGYTF. CDR3 nucleotide sequence: TGTGCCAGTAGTATGAGAATCTGGGGGCTTGGCTACACCTTC.

This chain joins TRBV6-1 and TRBJ1-3; D is uncertain. Germline values: CDR1 MNHNS, CDR2 SASEGT. CDR3 length equals 16 residues. Trimming cost V 2 bases and J 1 base, with 12 bases left between them. CDR3 amino acids: CASSEQTASSGNTIYF. As DNA, the CDR3 is TGTGCCAGCAGTGAACAAACCGCGTCTTCTGGAAACACCATATATTTT.

A single count supports this clone. The gene calls are TRBV7-8 and TRBJ1-4; D is ambiguous. CDR1 and CDR2 (germline): SGHVS, FQNEAQ. The CDR3 has 11 amino acids. Trimming left V 4 bases short and J 11 bases short, with 8 bases between. As DNA, the CDR3 is TGTGCCAGCAGCTACGGGAACAAACTGTTTTTT. Its protein product is CASSYGNKLFF.

This clone was detected only once. The chain uses TRBV5-6 and TRBJ2-1; D call uncertain. Germline loops: CDR1 SGHDT, CDR2 YYEEEE. The CDR3 spans 12 residues. V lost 3 bases and J 8 bases, leaving 9 bases between the germline ends. The CDR3 DNA sequence: TGTGCCAGCAGCTACCTATCCGATGAGCAGTTCTTC. It translates to CASSYLSDEQFF.

The CDR3 region has the DNA TGTGCCTGGAGTGGGGGACAGGGGATAACCTACGAGCAGTACTTC. Amino acids: CAWSGGQGITYEQYF. The chain employs TRBV30 and TRBJ2-7, with 10 bases aligning to TRBD1. Germline V gene lookup returns CDR1 GTSNPN and CDR2 SVGIG (reference sequence). This CDR3 has 15 amino acids. V gave up 1 base and J gave up 2 bases; unmatched junction bases: 5.

The gene calls are TRBV4-2 and TRBJ2-1, with 14 bases matching TRBD2. The CDR3 is made up of 18 amino acids. Per germline, CDR1 LGHNA and CDR2 YNFKEQ. Trimming took 0 bases from V and 8 from J; bases not matched to a gene: 9. The CDR3 DNA follows: TGTGCCAGCAGCCAAGAAGTAATGGGACTAGCGGGAGTATATGAGCAGTTCTTC. It is translated as CASSQEVMGLAGVYEQFF.

The chain links TRBV6-6 to TRBJ1-4; perhaps TRBD1 as D (5 bases). V lost 9 bases and J lost 14, with 13 bases in between. Germline lookup yields CDR1 MNHNY and CDR2 SVGAGI (reference sequence). The CDR3 runs to 10 residues. CDR3 nucleotide sequence: TGTGCCAGTTTTCACGGGGACCTGTTTTTT. Translation: CASFHGDLFF.

The chain is built from TRBV7-6 and TRBJ1-4, with TRBD1 matching over 8 bases. The CDR3 length is 17 residues. The junction had 7 bases not matched to a gene; V was cut back by 1 base and J by 3 bases. Germline lookup yields CDR1 SGHVS and CDR2 FNYEAQ. CDR3 sequence reads: CASSLGETGAANEKLFF. In DNA, the CDR3 is TGTGCCAGCAGCTTAGGGGAGACAGGGGCGGCTAATGAAAAACTGTTTTTT.

V usage is TRBV6-1 and J usage is TRBJ2-7; 8 nucleotides align to TRBD2. Unmatched junction bases numbered 2, after V lost 4 bases and J lost 0 bases. Germline assignment: CDR1 MNHNS and CDR2 SASEGT. This CDR3 region has 14 residues. The CDR3 region has the DNA TGTGCCAGCAGTGGGACTAGCAGCTCCTACGAGCAGTACTTC. As protein: CASSGTSSSYEQYF.

The chain combines TRBV29-1 with TRBJ2-5; 10 nucleotides align to TRBD1. Trimming cost V 7 bases and J 5 bases; bases outside gene matches: 4. CDR3 length: 12 residues. The germline gives CDR1 SQVTM, CDR2 ANQGSEA. The CDR3 nucleotides are TGCAGCGGACAGGGGGCAGAGGAGACCCAGTACTTC. Its translation: CSGQGAEETQYF. The full variable domain, rest sourced from reference TRBV29-1 and TRBJ2-5, is SAVISQKPSRDICQRGTSLTIQCQVDSQVTMMFWYRQQPGQSLTLIATANQGSEATYESGFVIDKFPISRPNLTFSTLTVSNMSPEDSSIYLCSGQGAEETQYFGPGTRLLVL.

This clone was seen just once. The chain recombines TRBV19 with TRBJ2-1, with TRBD2 matching 10 bases. V trimming: 5 bases; J trimming: 1 base; junction bases outside the gene matches: 2. The germline gives CDR1 LNHDA, CDR2 SQIVND (reference sequence). The CDR3 covers 15 residues. The CDR3 reads CASSPSGSSYNEQFF. Here the CDR3 DNA reads TGTGCCAGTAGTCCTAGCGGGAGTTCCTACAATGAGCAGTTCTTC.